The 8 T cell receptor beta chains below all came from one sample that was sequenced in a study of CD8 T cells in ankylosing spondylitis. One entry per CDR3 protein, called by TCRdb with MiXCR from the 5' RACE reads. The sample consists of about 150,000 distinct CDR3 sequences, more than 9.5% of them appearing once. Sequences were obtained from blood, either unsorted or a sorted T cell fraction (not recorded which). These receptors were obtained from a female donor with ankylosing spondylitis or in good health (not recorded which).

This clonotype has ten or more counts. V usage is TRBV29-1 and J usage is TRBJ1-1; no definite D call. The V and J ends lost 6 bases and 6 bases respectively, with 14 bases between them. Germline V lookup: CDR1 SQVTM, CDR2 ANQGSEA. CDR3 length: 12 amino acids. CDR3 sequence: CSVRGGSPEAFF. The CDR3 bases are TGCAGCGTCCGCGGAGGGAGTCCTGAAGCTTTCTTT.

In regard to this clonotype: A much bigger clone sits one base away, suggesting this may be a read error. The chain combines TRBV5-1 with TRBJ1-2; 7 bases line up with TRBD1. CDR3 length: 16 residues. The V gene's germline CDR1 is SGHRS and CDR2 YFSETQ. The CDR3 DNA sequence: TGCGCCAGCAGCGGCAGACAGGGTAGTTTTTCGGTCGGCTACTCCTTC. It translates to CASSGRQGSFSVGYSF.

This clonotype has only a few counts. This could be a read error, since a much larger clone is one nucleotide away. This chain connects TRBV24-1 to TRBJ2-1; D is uncertain. There are 13 residues in the CDR3. Germline V gene lookup returns CDR1 KGHDR and CDR2 SFDVKD. The CDR3: CATRAASNNEQFF. The CDR3 DNA follows: TGTGCCACCAGGGCGGCCTCCAACAATGAGCAGTTCTTC.

This clonotype was observed many times. The chain links TRBV7-2 to TRBJ2-1; D may be TRBD1 (6 bases). V gave up 2 bases and J gave up 4 bases, with 18 bases separating them. Germline V gene data show CDR1 as SGHTA and CDR2 as FQGNSA. The CDR3 loop spans 17 amino acids. The DNA of the CDR3 is TGTGCCAGCAGCTTAACCGGACAGCCACGGTTTTACAATGAGCAGTTCTTC. The encoded protein is CASSLTGQPRFYNEQFF. Using reference TRBV7-2 and TRBJ2-1 for the parts outside the CDR3, the full variable domain is GAGVSQSPSNKVTEKGKDVELRCDPISGHTALYWYRQSLGQGLEFLIYFQGNSAPDKSGLPSDRFSAERTGGSVSTLTIQRTQQEDSAVYLCASSLTGQPRFYNEQFFGPGTRLTVL.

In this sample, this clonotype turned up many times. This rearrangement joins TRBV14 to TRBJ2-7, with D possibly being TRBD1 or TRBD2 (6 bases each). The CDR3 runs 15 residues. Trimming shortened V by 2 bases and J by 7 bases, and 18 bases separated the two germline ends. Germline V CDR1 and CDR2: SGHDN, FVKESK. CDR3 amino acids: CASSQSRGQGLEQYF. The DNA for the CDR3 is TGTGCCAGCAGCCAATCACGGGGGCAAGGTTTAGAGCAGTACTTC.

This clonotype was counted at least ten times. The chain has TRBV28 and TRBJ2-2; D unclear. The V end lost 4 bases, the J end lost 4 bases, and 13 bases lay between the germline ends. There are 15 residues in the CDR3. Germline V lookup: CDR1 MDHEN, CDR2 SYDVKM. The CDR3 region is CASSSVIIITGELFF. The CDR3 region has the DNA TGTGCCAGCAGTTCTGTTATAATTATCACCGGGGAGCTGTTTTTT.

This clonotype was counted many times. The V call is TRBV7-9, the J call TRBJ2-7, with 10 positions matching TRBD1. V was pared by 7 bases and J by 5 bases, with 5 bases of the junction left unmatched. Germline V gives CDR1 SEHNR, CDR2 FQNEAQ (reference sequence). The CDR3 has 13 residues. This CDR3 is CASNHGTGDEQYF. In DNA form, the CDR3 reads TGTGCCAGCAACCACGGGACAGGGGACGAGCAGTACTTC.

Only a few counts were recorded for this clonotype. A junction end diverges from the germline sequence, so it may reflect a read error. The chain recombines TRBV6-5 with TRBJ1-2; D is unresolved. Germline CDR1 is MNHEY and CDR2 is SVGAGI. The CDR3 covers 16 residues. CDR3 in amino acids: CASSYVATGLEYGYPF. DNA of the CDR3: TGTGCCAGCAGTTACGTGGCAACGGGGTTGGAGTATGGCTACCCCTTC.